The source of this T cell receptor beta chain is a study of T cell changes during pregnancy in multiple sclerosis. Clones were read by immunoSEQ multiplex PCR, and TCRdb kept only the in-frame ones, dropping some. Of 95,000 to 100,000 clones listed, around 90% are singletons. The CDR3 runs 17 residues. Germline trimming cut 4 bases from V and 0 bases from J; bases unmatched to any gene: 8. Germline V gives CDR1 SGHKS, CDR2 YYEKEE (reference sequence). Sequences were derived from peripheral blood, sampled in the second trimester of pregnancy. This clonotype was obtained from a female donor with multiple sclerosis, enrolled in a pregnancy study. The chain has TRBV5-5 and TRBJ2-1, with 9 positions matching TRBD1. The CDR3 DNA follows: TGTGCCAGCAGCAAAACAGGGGGCCGGAGCTCCTACAATGAGCAGTTCTTC. As protein: CASSKTGGRSSYNEQFF.